This T cell receptor (beta chain) is drawn from a study of blood T cell repertoires in COVID-19. Study-wide context: The United States, Italy and Spain were the sources of the acute and convalescent COVID-19 samples. The analysed material was cDNA or gDNA that came from T cells, B-cell-depleted T cells, or PBMCs.

Germline V gene lookup returns CDR1 MNHEY and CDR2 SMNVEV (reference sequence). The CDR3 is 14 amino acids. Trimming removed 8 bases at V and 1 base at J, with 14 bases between. Methods used by the authors: Scientists estimated how many nucleated cells there were by amplifying reference gene primers. Sequencing used immunoSEQ multiplex PCR; TCRdb keeps in-frame clones, though not all of them. The V and J calls and clone size come from that table; D and trimming were worked out from the DNA. This sample has tens of thousands of clones, with around four fifths found just once. Sequencing input: peripheral blood. This sequence joins TRBV27 and TRBJ1-1, with a tentative D call TRBD1 (5 bases). The receptor was isolated from a human donor in a cohort sampled during active COVID-19. The CDR3 here is CASSSGGTNTEAFF. The CDR3 DNA reads TGTGCCAGCTCTTCGGGGGGGACGAACACTGAAGCTTTCTTT.